The TCR beta chain under discussion was sequenced for a study of blood T cell repertoires in COVID-19. Study context: Samples came from the United States, Italy and Spain, spanning acute and convalescent COVID-19. The analysed material was cDNA or gDNA that came from T cells, B-cell-depleted T cells, or PBMCs.

Germline lookup yields CDR1 ENHRY and CDR2 SYGVKD. The CDR3 extends over 16 amino acids. Trimming removed 2 bases from V and 4 bases from J; junction bases left unmatched: 8. Authors' processing steps: The assay estimated nucleated cells by amplifying reference gene primers. TCRdb's table, derived via immunoSEQ multiplex PCR, lists solely in-frame clones and lacks some. The D gene and trimming were derived from the DNA, and the V and J assignments and clone size from that table. The sample shows about 140,000 clones, 84% of them seen only once. The receptor was derived from a human donor in a cohort sampled during active COVID-19. Sequenced material: peripheral blood. This sequence joins TRBV10-3 and TRBJ2-7; 10 bases are shared with TRBD1. The DNA for the CDR3 is TGTGCCATCAGTGAGGAAAGTGTGGACAGGGGGTACGAGCAGTACGTC. It translates to CAISEESVDRGYEQYV.